This T cell receptor (beta chain) was observed in a study of CD8 T cells in Susac syndrome. Overall study context: Within the sequenced group of Susac syndrome patients, six showed active disease and roughly eight were in remission.

About 0.5 to 1 ug RNA was reverse transcribed with random hexamers. The method of amplification for TCR beta CDR3 was immunoSEQ multiplex PCR, covering 54 Vbeta and 13 Jbeta. MiXCR, run by TCRdb on the immunoSEQ multiplex PCR reads, gives a single entry per CDR3 protein. The sample records around 150,000 distinct CDR3 sequences, approximately 96% being singletons. Patients having Susac syndrome satisfied recently defined diagnostic criteria for definite or probable disease. It was negative isolation that provided the CD8+ and CD4+ T cells, whereas TEMRA cells were enriched by FACS. Per germline, CDR1 MDHEN and CDR2 SYDVKM. This CDR3 is built from 13 residues. V shed 2 bases and J shed 9 bases, with 11 bases lying between them.

This rearrangement joins TRBV28 to TRBJ2-1, with unresolved D. This receptor was obtained from a human donor with Susac syndrome. The specimen sequenced was CD4+ T cells from PBMCs. CDR3 sequence reads: CASSLRSLPEQFF. The CDR3 bases are TGTGCCAGCAGTTTAAGGTCTCTTCCTGAGCAGTTCTTC.